This T cell receptor (beta chain) was sequenced for a study of blood T cells in healthy people across ages. A second PCR, run for about 6 to 11 cycles, used a sample-barcoded 5' primer plus a J-beta primer mix. MiXCR was run by TCRdb on the 5' RACE reads, yielding one entry per CDR3 protein. The sample records 1.5 million to 2 million distinct CDR3 sequences, 25% to 30% being singletons. Germline CDR1 reads LNHNV; CDR2 reads YYDKDF (reference sequence). Trimming stripped 2 bases from V and 7 bases from J, with 18 bases between. CDR3 size: 15 residues. The specimen was blood. The source of this sequence is a woman aged 25 to 39 in good health. This rearrangement joins TRBV15 to TRBJ2-7; tentative D call: TRBD2 (5 bases). CDR3 DNA sequence: TGTGCCACCAGCAGACATGGGGAGCCGGGTGGAGAGCAGTACTTC. Protein product: CATSRHGEPGGEQYF.